The 21 T cell receptor beta chains reported below all come from one sample, sequenced in a study of Graves' ophthalmopathy and Graves' hyperthyroidism. TCR beta CDR3 regions were amplified from RNA transcripts. Second-round multiplex PCR came after first-round RT-PCR with HTBI primers. Using its own MiXCR run on the multiplex PCR reads, TCRdb lists one record per CDR3 protein. The sample consists of around 1.1 million distinct CDR3 sequences, about 36% of them appearing once. The sample consisted of peripheral blood or thyroid tissue (not recorded which). These receptors all stem from an adult man with Graves' hyperthyroidism.

This clonotype was picked up many times. This sequence joins TRBV7-9 and TRBJ1-4; 8 bases map to TRBD1. The CDR3 totals 13 residues. V shed 8 bases, J shed 7 bases, and the junction held 6 bases outside the gene matches. Germline lookup yields CDR1 SEHNR and CDR2 FQNEAQ (reference sequence). The CDR3 loop reads CASRQGASEKLFF. The DNA of the CDR3 is TGTGCCAGCCGGCAGGGGGCGAGTGAAAAACTGTTTTTT.

This clonotype was detected ten times or more. The gene calls are TRBV19 and TRBJ2-7; TRBD2 might be the D (6 bases). Trimming removed 4 bases at V and 6 bases at J, with 13 bases between. The CDR3 is 13 amino acids. CDR1 and CDR2 (germline): LNHDA, SQIVND (reference sequence). As DNA, the CDR3 is TGTGCCAGTAGTAGGAAAAGGGGAGGCGAGCAGTACTTC. Translated, it gives CASSRKRGGEQYF.

This rearrangement joins TRBV18 to TRBJ1-2; TRBD1 is a possible D gene (5 bases). CDR1 and CDR2 (germline): KGHSH, LQKENI. This CDR3 contains 14 residues. The V and J ends lost 3 bases and 2 bases respectively, with 10 bases between them. In DNA, the CDR3 is TGTGCCAGCTCACCGGAGGGGACCAACTATGGCTACACCTTC. Encoded protein: CASSPEGTNYGYTF.

This clonotype came up many times. The genes are TRBV12-3 or TRBV12-4 and TRBJ2-7, with 8 bases that match TRBD1. The CDR3 totals 15 residues. The V segment lost 4 bases and the J segment 2 bases; nucleotides outside the gene matches: 7. The CDR3 DNA follows: TGTGCCAGCAGTTCCCCCGGGACAGGAACCTACGAGCAGTACTTC. This sequence encodes CASSSPGTGTYEQYF.

As regards this clonotype: A junction end diverges from the germline sequence, so it may reflect a read error. The chain employs TRBV2 and TRBJ1-4; the D is unclear. The CDR3 is 15 amino acids. Germline V lookup: CDR1 SNHLY, CDR2 FYNNEI. CDR3 loop: CASSEGCHPPEKLFF. The CDR3 bases are TGTGCCAGCAGCGAAGGATGTCACCCCCCCGAAAAACTGTTTTTT.

Note on this clonotype: A much larger clone is a single base away; this may be a read error. J is TRBJ1-4 and V is TRBV9; a weak D match, TRBD1 (5 bases). Germline assignment: CDR1 SGDLS and CDR2 YYNGEE. The CDR3 has 15 amino acids. This CDR3 is CACSTGRRGNEKLFF. CDR3 DNA: TGTGCCTGCAGCACCGGACGGAGGGGTAATGAAAAACTGTTTTTT.

This clonotype showed up just a few times. V and J are TRBV4-1 and TRBJ2-7; D possibly matches TRBD1 or TRBD2 (5 bases each). The germline V and J ends were trimmed by 3 bases and 2 bases, with 11 bases remaining between them. CDR3 size: 14 residues. The germline V gene has CDR1 MGHRA and CDR2 YSYEKL. CDR3 in amino acids: CASSHRDPTYEQYF. CDR3 DNA sequence: TGCGCCAGCAGCCACCGGGACCCAACCTACGAGCAGTACTTC.

The J gene is TRBJ1-1, the V gene TRBV7-2, with D maybe TRBD1 (5 bases). Trimming took 3 bases from V and 2 from J, leaving 13 bases between them. Per the germline V gene, CDR1 is SGHTA and CDR2 is FQGNSA. The CDR3 has 15 residues. CDR3 residues: CASSLEAGINTEAFF. Written as DNA, the CDR3 is TGTGCCAGCAGCTTGGAAGCAGGGATAAACACTGAAGCTTTCTTT.

J is TRBJ2-5 and V is TRBV30, with D uncertain. Germline values: CDR1 GTSNPN, CDR2 SVGIG (reference sequence). V lost 0 bases, J lost 2 bases, and 7 bases lay in between. CDR3 length: 13 residues. The CDR3 DNA is TGTGCCTGGAGTGTACGGCGGCAAGAGACCCAGTACTTC. This gives the protein CAWSVRRQETQYF.

This clonotype was seen only once. The junction departs from the called germline gene at one end, perhaps through a read error. The chain uses TRBV15 and TRBJ1-1, with D possibly TRBD1 on 6 matching bases. The CDR3 contains 14 residues. Germline CDR1 LNHNV, CDR2 YYDKDF (reference sequence). The CDR3 region has the DNA TGTGCCACCAACCGAGGGGGATCGAACACCGAAGCTTTCTTT. Translation: CATNRGGSNTEAFF.

This clonotype was observed many times. The chain joins TRBV7-9 to TRBJ2-7; no definite D call. Trimming cost V 4 bases and J 3 bases, with 13 bases left between them. This CDR3 has 14 amino acids. Per germline, CDR1 SEHNR and CDR2 FQNEAQ (reference sequence). CDR3 loop: CASSSGFRDYEQYF. The CDR3 region has the DNA TGTGCCAGCAGCTCAGGATTCCGTGACTACGAGCAGTACTTC.

This chain connects TRBV2 to TRBJ2-5, with TRBD2 as a possible D gene (5 bases). CDR1 SNHLY and CDR2 FYNNEI come from the germline V gene. The CDR3 spans 14 residues. Trimming removed 4 bases at V and 2 bases at J, with 11 bases between. CDR3 sequence: CASSGTAEQETQYF. As DNA, the CDR3 is TGTGCCAGCAGTGGCACAGCGGAACAAGAGACCCAGTACTTC.

The chain employs TRBV20-1 and TRBJ2-5; 7 bases map to TRBD2. Unmatched junction bases numbered 15, after V lost 0 bases and J lost 5 bases. This CDR3 has 17 amino acids. CDR1 is DFQATT, CDR2 SNEGSKA, per germline (reference sequence). The CDR3 loop is CSARDKGGSSFLETQYF. CDR3 sequence (DNA): TGCAGTGCTAGAGATAAGGGCGGGAGCTCTTTTTTGGAGACCCAGTACTTC.

This clonotype was recorded only once. This rearrangement joins TRBV7-2 to TRBJ2-5, with 10 bases lining up with TRBD2. Looked up from germline, CDR1 is SGHTA and CDR2 is FQGNSA. This CDR3 region has 17 residues. Trimming at V came to 3 bases and at J to 0 bases, leaving 7 bases not matched to a gene. Here the CDR3 DNA reads TGTGCCAGCAGCTTCGTTAGCGGGAGGAAGGACCAAGAGACCCAGTACTTC. Its protein is CASSFVSGRKDQETQYF. Full variable domain (rest looked up from reference TRBV7-2 and TRBJ2-5): GAGVSQSPSNKVTEKGKDVELRCDPISGHTALYWYRQSLGQGLEFLIYFQGNSAPDKSGLPSDRFSAERTGGSVSTLTIQRTQQEDSAVYLCASSFVSGRKDQETQYFGPGTRLLVL.

This clonotype was seen at least ten times. The V gene is TRBV19, the J gene TRBJ1-4, with 11 bases matching TRBD1. Looked up from germline, CDR1 is LNHDA and CDR2 is SQIVND (reference sequence). Trimming cost V 6 bases and J 2 bases; bases outside gene matches: 2. The CDR3 is 15 amino acids. Written as DNA, the CDR3 is TGTGCCAGTAGGGACAGGGGGCAGACTAATGAAAAACTGTTTTTT. Protein: CASRDRGQTNEKLFF.

The V call is TRBV6-6, the J call TRBJ1-6; D remains unclear. The germline gives CDR1 MNHNY, CDR2 SVGAGI (reference sequence). V lost 6 bases, J lost 10 bases, and 13 bases lay in between. This CDR3 comprises 13 residues. For the CDR3, the DNA is TGTGCCAGCAGAGGAACAATAAAGTCACCCCTCCACTTT. It specifies CASRGTIKSPLHF.

V and J are TRBV7-2 and TRBJ2-7; the D gene is possibly TRBD2 (6 bases). This CDR3 has 16 amino acids. Trimming removed 5 bases from V and 0 bases from J, with 17 bases in between. Germline values: CDR1 SGHTA, CDR2 FQGNSA. CDR3 in DNA: TGTGCCAGCAGCCGCGGACCGGGGGAGAGCTCCTACGAGCAGTACTTC. As protein: CASSRGPGESSYEQYF.

This clonotype was found once. This CDR3 fails to terminate in the conserved phenylalanine or tryptophan, so it likely reflects a read error. The DNA is omitted, as the CDR3 cannot be located on it reliably, and the CDR3 follows TCRdb's listing. CDR3: CASSPGMNTG. The genes are TRBV5-1 and TRBJ1-1; the D segment call TRBD1 is taken from the table without a DNA check. The V gene's germline CDR1 is SGHRS and CDR2 YFSETQ. The CDR3 has 10 residues if both end residues are counted.

Concerning this clonotype itself: A much bigger clone sits one base away, suggesting this may be a read error. The chain combines TRBV12-3 or TRBV12-4 with TRBJ1-5; D is perhaps TRBD1 (6 bases). This CDR3 comprises 15 residues. DNA of the CDR3: TGTGCCGGCAGAAGGGGGTTATCGGGCAATCAGCCCCAGCATTTT. This sequence encodes CAGRRGLSGNQPQHF.

The genes are TRBV6-1 and TRBJ2-7, with D perhaps matching TRBD1 (6 bases). Germline V CDR1 and CDR2: MNHNS, SASEGT. Trimming took off 5 bases at V and 6 bases at J, with 17 bases between the two ends. The CDR3 consists of 14 residues. DNA of the CDR3: TGTGCCAGCAGTTACTATCCCAGGGGCCGCGAGCAGTACTTC. Its translation: CASSYYPRGREQYF.

The chain links TRBV24-1 to TRBJ2-2, with D unresolved. V was cut by 5 bases and J by 5 bases, with 11 bases left in between. Germline CDR1 and CDR2: KGHDR and SFDVKD. CDR3 length: 14 amino acids. CDR3 loop: CATSGRPETGELFF. The CDR3 DNA is TGTGCCACCAGTGGGCGGCCCGAAACCGGGGAGCTGTTTTTT.